The present entry profiles one T cell receptor (beta chain) with its context. It lacks a known antigen. Base qualities are not at hand, and no much larger clone is one base apart. Ophthalmopathy patients had moderately to severely active disease, with a Clinical Activity Score of 3 or more, a NOSPECS grade of 4 or more, and a disease duration of less than 3 months. The study excluded patients with uncontrolled infections, other autoimmune diseases, pregnancy or lactation. Diagnoses relied on clinical symptoms, serum thyroxine and TRAb, thyroid ultrasound and orbital computed tomography. PBMCs were isolated from roughly 10 ml of fresh peripheral blood by Ficoll-Paque density gradient centrifugation. Total RNA was extracted using Trizol reagent, and RNA quality was assessed on an Agilent 2100 Bioanalyzer. TCR beta CDR3 regions were amplified from RNA transcripts. The first round of RT-PCR for the TCR CDR3 was performed with the HTBI primer set and the Qiagen OneStep RT-PCR kit. A second multiplex PCR round built the libraries, followed by size selection and purification. Paired-end sequencing of the libraries was performed with 100 bp reads on an Illumina HiSeq2000. Concerning the study's data processing: SOAPnuke was used to process the raw data, with reads discarded if the reads contained adapters or uncalled bases, had a mean Phred below 15, or lacked an exact constant-primer or identifier match. High-quality paired reads were merged using COPE v1.2.5, and each unique nucleotide sequence was defined as a clonotype. Clonotypes were aligned to IMGT TRBV, TRBD and TRBJ reference segments using MiTCR v1.1. Only V-J combinations with frequency above 0.0001, covering 99.2% of repertoires, were analysed. The TCS score was defined as the ratio of F50 (clonal expansion) to E x V (chaos), calculated using BLOSUM62-based TCRdist between CDR3 peptides within each V-J. Welch's t-statistics and random forest reduced several hundred V-J features to under 15, which were used in a naive Bayes classifier (R e1071). TCRdb ran its own pipeline on the public reads, namely fastp trimming at Q25 and MiXCR clone calling, and kept in-frame beta chains. Duplicate CDR3 protein sequences are folded into a single record with the most common DNA and genes. V and J calls and clone size were set by TCRdb, not the authors. Present in this sample are hundreds of thousands of distinct CDR3 sequences, roughly 15% of which were seen just once. The biggest ten clones account for around 12% of the sample.

CDR1 and CDR2, looked up from the germline V gene, are SGDLS and YYNGEE. Its CDR3 holds 16 amino acids, cysteine through phenylalanine. Left in the record is the CDR3 DNA by itself, 48 bases read in frame from the first base. V lost 3 bases and J lost 5 bases, and the count of bases not matched to a germline gene is 9. The data derive from a study of T cells in Graves' hyperthyroidism and ophthalmopathy (dated by TCRdb to the late 2010s). With respect to the entire study: Peripheral blood was sampled at the time of initial diagnosis, prior to any treatment. A discovery cohort of about a hundred patients, approximately 44 with Graves' ophthalmopathy and approximately 57 with stable Graves' hyperthyroidism, was used to find distinguishing TCR V-J signatures. Whether ophthalmopathy could be predicted prospectively was tested in an independent validation cohort made up of under 20 hyperthyroidism patients plus 17 patients who later progressed to ophthalmopathy. The 100 discovery patients were randomly divided into training and test sets at a 7:3 ratio. Thyroid tissue and blood T-cell repertoires from six Graves' hyperthyroidism patients were also compared in the study. After blood sampling, hyperthyroidism patients were treated with methimazole at a starting dose of 30 mg daily, and ophthalmopathy patients were treated with high-dose intravenous methylprednisolone. The paper describes TCR Vbeta CDR3 sequencing of about 140 peripheral blood samples, made up of 43 ophthalmopathy patients, 70 to 75 hyperthyroidism patients and roughly 17 progressor patients. What the work shows at the level of the full study, not this receptor alone: Most expanded thyroid clonotypes (frequency above 0.001) were also detected in blood, suggesting blood repertoires may reflect thyroid immune responses. In validation, the model predicted progression to ophthalmopathy a median of about 5.9 months before onset, with roughly 68% sensitivity and roughly 73% specificity. No statistical method was used to set the sample size in advance, and investigators knew the group allocation. A 13 V-J signature model separated ophthalmopathy from stable hyperthyroidism, with about 88% sensitivity and roughly 81% specificity in cross-validation and 80%/75% in testing.

The sequenced material came from blood. This TCR was recovered from a woman between 50 and 59 years old with Graves' ophthalmopathy. In this chain, TRBV9 is recombined with TRBJ2-2, and 8 bases in between align with TRBD2. The nucleotide sequence is TGTGCCAGCAGCGCGCAAGCGGGAGTGGAGACCGGGGAGCTGTTTTTT. This yields the protein CASSAQAGVETGELFF. Here the CDR3 is joined to the reference TRBV9 and TRBJ2-2 genes, and the full variable domain is: DSGVTQTPKHLITATGQRVTLRCSPRSGDLSVYWYQQSLDQGLQFLIQYYNGEERAKGNILERFSAQQFPDLHSELNLSSLELGDSALYFCASSAQAGVETGELFFGEGSRLTVL.